This T cell receptor beta chain was identified in a study of cytomegalovirus exposure and HLA in healthy donors. General study findings and limits: In a later analysis, productive TCRs from donors in an Asian-associated ancestry cluster reportedly carried fewer N-insertions than the cohort mean. Common viral pathogens seemed, in a later analysis, to connect with several of the most significant clusters.

The PCR was carried out with 60 Vbeta primers and 13 Jbeta primers. Some clones are missing from TCRdb's copy, which holds only in-frame ones; the method was immunoSEQ multiplex PCR. The table lists approximately 74,000 clones, around 78% of them singletons. This clone was found a few times. Its specificity is unknown. The CDR3 runs 15 residues. V was clipped by 1 base and J by 6 bases, with 12 bases between them. CDR1 and CDR2 from the germline V gene are MNHNS and SASEGT. V gene TRBV6-1 combines with J gene TRBJ1-4, with a weak D call TRBD1 (5 bases). The sequenced sample consisted of PBMCs. The receptor was derived from a middle-aged man in good health and CMV-seronegative. The CDR3 DNA reads as TGTGCCAGCAGTGAAGTTCGGGGGAGTCATGAAAAACTGTTTTTT. Its translation is CASSEVRGSHEKLFF.